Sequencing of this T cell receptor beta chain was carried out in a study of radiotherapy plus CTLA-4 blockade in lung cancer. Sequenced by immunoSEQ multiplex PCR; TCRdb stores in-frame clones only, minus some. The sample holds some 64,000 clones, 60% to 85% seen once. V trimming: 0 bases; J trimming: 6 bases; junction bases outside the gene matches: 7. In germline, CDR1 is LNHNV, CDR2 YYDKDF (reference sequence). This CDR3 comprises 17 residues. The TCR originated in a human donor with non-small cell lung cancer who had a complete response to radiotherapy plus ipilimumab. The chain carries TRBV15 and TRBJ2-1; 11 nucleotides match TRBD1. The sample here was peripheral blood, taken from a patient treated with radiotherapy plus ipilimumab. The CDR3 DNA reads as TGTGCCACCAGCAGAGATCATCCGGGACAGGGGGTCAATGAGCAGTTCTTC. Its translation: CATSRDHPGQGVNEQFF.